Below, 17 T cell receptor beta chains from the same sample are listed, as sequenced in a study of blood T cells in healthy people across ages. The second PCR ran roughly 6 to 12 cycles with a sample-barcoded 5' primer and J-beta primers. A single record per CDR3 protein comes from TCRdb applying MiXCR to the 5' RACE reads. This table holds hundreds of thousands of distinct CDR3 sequences, 35% to 40% found once. Sequencing used blood. The receptors here all came from a man younger than 35 in good health.

The table lists this clonotype with a few counts. The chain is built from TRBV20-1 and TRBJ2-5; 9 bases are a match to TRBD1. This CDR3 contains 11 residues. Germline V gene data show CDR1 as DFQATT and CDR2 as SNEGSKA (reference sequence). The CDR3, as DNA: TGCAGCGGGACAGGGCAAGAGACCCAGTACTTC. It specifies CSGTGQETQYF.

The rearrangement links TRBV12-3 or TRBV12-4 to TRBJ1-3; D may be TRBD1 (5 bases). The V and J ends lost 5 bases and 1 base respectively, with 12 bases between them. The CDR3 runs 15 residues. CDR3 sequence reads: CASSLGPQSGNTIYF. DNA for the CDR3: TGTGCCAGCAGTCTGGGGCCCCAGTCTGGAAACACCATATATTTT.

This clonotype has just a few counts. The gene calls are TRBV5-6 and TRBJ1-4; D might be TRBD1 (5 bases). The CDR3 consists of 17 residues. Trimming pared 4 bases from V and 0 bases from J, leaving 16 bases between. From germline, CDR1 is SGHDT and CDR2 YYEEEE. The CDR3 nucleotides read TGTGCCAGCAGCACCACCGGGACGGTTGCAACTAATGAAAAACTGTTTTTT. Protein product: CASSTTGTVATNEKLFF.

This clonotype was observed a handful of times. V and J are TRBV12-3 or TRBV12-4 and TRBJ1-6, with 7 positions matching TRBD1. The V and J ends lost 8 bases and 11 bases, in that order; junction bases with no gene match: 21. This CDR3 is 17 amino acids long. For the CDR3, the DNA is TGTGCCAGCGGGTTCCAAGGGGGCTCGACGACTTCTACACCCCTCCACTTT. This sequence encodes CASGFQGGSTTSTPLHF.

This clonotype was recorded only once. This chain joins TRBV7-3 and TRBJ1-2; D gene ambiguous. The CDR3 is 18 amino acids. The ends were cut back, 2 bases at V and 0 bases at J, with 19 bases in the middle. Per germline, CDR1 SGHTA and CDR2 FQGTGA. The CDR3 region is CASSLLLWGFIANYGYTF. CDR3 bases: TGTGCCAGCAGCTTATTGTTATGGGGTTTTATAGCTAACTATGGCTACACCTTC.

A few counts support this clonotype. Relative to the germline gene, one junction end is altered; a read error may explain this. V and J are TRBV20-1 and TRBJ2-5; D possibly corresponds to TRBD1 (6 bases). In germline, CDR1 is DFQATT, CDR2 SNEGSKA (reference sequence). CDR3 length equals 12 residues. The CDR3 DNA follows: TGCGGTGCTGGCCAGGGGTGGGAGACCCAGTACTTC. Its protein is CGAGQGWETQYF.

V usage is TRBV2 and J usage is TRBJ2-3, with D possibly TRBD2 on 6 matching bases. The CDR3 length is 18 residues. The V end lost 1 base, the J end lost 7 bases, and 24 bases lay between the germline ends. Germline V CDR1 and CDR2: SNHLY, FYNNEI. The CDR3 protein is CASSEVVGGTGPRNTQYF. The CDR3 bases are TGTGCCAGCAGTGAAGTCGTTGGGGGGACTGGACCTCGGAATACGCAGTATTTT.

The V call is TRBV20-1, the J call TRBJ2-1; 11 bases are shared with TRBD2. The germline V gene has CDR1 DFQATT and CDR2 SNEGSKA (reference sequence). The J segment lost 4 bases and the V segment lost 6 bases, leaving 5 bases of the junction unmatched. This CDR3 comprises 14 residues. The CDR3 region has the DNA TGCAGTGCCCAGACTAGCGGGGTATACAATGAGCAGTTCTTC. Residues: CSAQTSGVYNEQFF.

This clonotype showed up many times. The chain joins TRBV12-3 or TRBV12-4 to TRBJ2-7; 9 bases are a match to TRBD2. Trimming at V came to 5 bases and at J to 8 bases, leaving 7 bases not matched to a gene. This CDR3 has 13 amino acids. DNA of the CDR3: TGTGCCAGCAGTCCCGGGACTAGCCCGCAGCAGTACTTC. This encodes CASSPGTSPQQYF.

For the CDR3, the DNA is TGCAGTGCTAGAGTAGAAGGCGGTAGGACTGAAGCTTTCTTT. This gives the protein CSARVEGGRTEAFF. The rearrangement uses TRBV20-1 and TRBJ1-1; D ambiguous. Looked up from germline, CDR1 is DFQATT and CDR2 is SNEGSKA (reference sequence). The CDR3 consists of 14 residues. Deletions cut 1 base from V and 5 bases from J, with 14 bases between.

This chain uses TRBV12-3 or TRBV12-4 with TRBJ2-5, with D possibly matching TRBD2 (6 bases). The CDR3 consists of 14 residues. V was pared by 3 bases and J by 7 bases, with 15 bases between. The CDR3 coding sequence is TGTGCCAGCAGTTTGGACGGGAGATCGGGGACCCAGTACTTC. It specifies CASSLDGRSGTQYF.

In its sample, this clonotype was seen a few times. The genes are TRBV20-1 and TRBJ2-3, with 7 bases aligning to TRBD1. Germline values: CDR1 DFQATT, CDR2 SNEGSKA (reference sequence). V trimming: 6 bases; J trimming: 5 bases; junction bases outside the gene matches: 2. This CDR3 has 11 amino acids. CDR3 region: CSANRGDTQYF. The CDR3, as DNA: TGCAGTGCAAACAGGGGAGATACGCAGTATTTT.

This clonotype was seen ten or more times. This chain links TRBV5-5 with TRBJ1-2; D may be TRBD1 (5 bases). Trimming left V 4 bases short and J 4 bases short, with 17 bases between. Per germline, CDR1 SGHKS and CDR2 YYEKEE (reference sequence). This CDR3 is 15 amino acids long. CDR3 region: CASSTQDKGFYGYTF. CDR3 nucleotides: TGTGCCAGCAGCACCCAGGACAAGGGCTTCTATGGCTACACCTTC.

The rearrangement links TRBV7-9 to TRBJ1-1, with 7 positions matching TRBD1. This CDR3 comprises 15 residues. From germline, CDR1 is SEHNR and CDR2 FQNEAQ (reference sequence). The junction had 8 bases not matched to a gene; V was cut back by 5 bases and J by 2 bases. The CDR3 spells CASSPLDRINTEAFF. DNA for the CDR3: TGTGCCAGCAGCCCATTGGACAGGATTAACACTGAAGCTTTCTTT.

The CDR3 DNA sequence: TGTGCCAGCAGCCAGCTAGCGGGGGTGAACATTCAGTACTTC. Translation: CASSQLAGVNIQYF. This chain connects TRBV14 to TRBJ2-7, with 10 nucleotides matching TRBD2. The closer fit of TRBJ2-4 to the DNA end suggests the J call may be wrong. Germline values: CDR1 SGHDN, CDR2 FVKESK. The CDR3 length is 14 residues.

The chain uses TRBV6-1 and TRBJ2-2, with 7 nucleotides matching TRBD1. CDR3 length: 14 residues. The J segment lost 5 bases and the V segment lost 4 bases, leaving 4 bases of the junction unmatched. The germline gives CDR1 MNHNS, CDR2 SASEGT. This chain's CDR3 is CASSGQGFTGELFF. The CDR3 nucleotides are TGTGCCAGCAGTGGACAGGGTTTTACCGGGGAGCTGTTTTTT.

This clonotype has a count of ten or more. The rearrangement uses TRBV4-3 and TRBJ2-5; D may be TRBD1 (6 bases). Per germline, CDR1 LGHNA and CDR2 YSLEER. V lost 1 base to trimming and J lost 5 bases, with 14 bases between them. This CDR3 is 15 amino acids long. In DNA form, the CDR3 reads TGCGCCAGCAGCCAAGCCGCCAGGGGTCATGAGACCCAGTACTTC. Residues: CASSQAARGHETQYF.